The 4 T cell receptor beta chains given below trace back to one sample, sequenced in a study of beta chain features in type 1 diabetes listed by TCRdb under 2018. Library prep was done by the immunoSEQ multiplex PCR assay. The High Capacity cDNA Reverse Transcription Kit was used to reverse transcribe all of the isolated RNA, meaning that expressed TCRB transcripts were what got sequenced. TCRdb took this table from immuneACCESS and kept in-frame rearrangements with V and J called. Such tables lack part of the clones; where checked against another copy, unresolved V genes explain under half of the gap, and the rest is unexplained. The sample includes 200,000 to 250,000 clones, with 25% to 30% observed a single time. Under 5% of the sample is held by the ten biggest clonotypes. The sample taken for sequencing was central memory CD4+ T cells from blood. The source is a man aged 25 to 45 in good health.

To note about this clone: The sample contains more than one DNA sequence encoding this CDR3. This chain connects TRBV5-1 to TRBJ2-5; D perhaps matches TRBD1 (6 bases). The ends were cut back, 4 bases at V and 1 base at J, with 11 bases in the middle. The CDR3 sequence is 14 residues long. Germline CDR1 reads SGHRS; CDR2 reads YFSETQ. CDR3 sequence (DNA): TGCGCCAGCAGCCCCCAGGGGCTCCAAGAGACCCAGTACTTC. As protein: CASSPQGLQETQYF.

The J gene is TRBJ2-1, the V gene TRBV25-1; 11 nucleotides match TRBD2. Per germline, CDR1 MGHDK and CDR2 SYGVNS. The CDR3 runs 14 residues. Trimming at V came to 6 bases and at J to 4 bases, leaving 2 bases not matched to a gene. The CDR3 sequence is CASRGTSGYNEQFF. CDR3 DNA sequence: TGTGCCAGCAGAGGGACTAGCGGATACAATGAGCAGTTCTTC. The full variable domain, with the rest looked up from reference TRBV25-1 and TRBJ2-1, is EADIYQTPRYLVIGTGKKITLECSQTMGHDKMYWYQQDPGMELHLIHYSYGVNSTEKGDLSSESTVSRIRTEHFPLTLESARPSHTSQYLCASRGTSGYNEQFFGPGTRLTVL.

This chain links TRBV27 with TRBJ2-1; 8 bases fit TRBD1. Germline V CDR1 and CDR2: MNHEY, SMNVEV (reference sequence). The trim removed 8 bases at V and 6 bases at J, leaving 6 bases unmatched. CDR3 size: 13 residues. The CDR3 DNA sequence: TGTGCCAGCTGGGACAGGTTTATCAATGAGCAGTTCTTC. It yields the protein CASWDRFINEQFF.

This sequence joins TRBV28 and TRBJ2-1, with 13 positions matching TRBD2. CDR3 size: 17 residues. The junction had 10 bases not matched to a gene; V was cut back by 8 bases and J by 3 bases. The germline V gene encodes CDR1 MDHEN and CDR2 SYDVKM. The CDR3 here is CASVGTSGNRVYNEQFF. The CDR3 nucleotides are TGTGCCAGCGTAGGGACTAGCGGGAACAGGGTCTACAATGAGCAGTTCTTC.